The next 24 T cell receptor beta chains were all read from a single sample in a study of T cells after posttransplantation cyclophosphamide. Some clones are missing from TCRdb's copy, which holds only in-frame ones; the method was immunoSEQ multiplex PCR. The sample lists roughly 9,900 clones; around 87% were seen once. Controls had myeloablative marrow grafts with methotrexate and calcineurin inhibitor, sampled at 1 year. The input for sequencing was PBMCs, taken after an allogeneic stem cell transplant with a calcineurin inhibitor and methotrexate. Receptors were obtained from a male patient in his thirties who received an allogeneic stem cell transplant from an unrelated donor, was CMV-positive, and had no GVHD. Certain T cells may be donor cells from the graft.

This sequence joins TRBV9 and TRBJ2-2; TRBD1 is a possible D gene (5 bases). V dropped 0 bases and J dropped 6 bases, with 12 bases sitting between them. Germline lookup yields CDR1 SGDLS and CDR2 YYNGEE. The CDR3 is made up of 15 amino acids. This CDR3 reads CASSVEPTGAGELFF. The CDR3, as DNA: TGTGCCAGCAGCGTAGAACCCACAGGCGCCGGGGAGCTGTTTTTT.

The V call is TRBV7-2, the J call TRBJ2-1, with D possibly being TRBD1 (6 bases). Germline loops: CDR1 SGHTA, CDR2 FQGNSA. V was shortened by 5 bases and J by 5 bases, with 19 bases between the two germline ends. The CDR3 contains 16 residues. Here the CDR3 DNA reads TGTGCCAGCAGCATCGGTTGGACAGACAAACACAATGAGCAGTTCTTC. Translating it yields CASSIGWTDKHNEQFF.

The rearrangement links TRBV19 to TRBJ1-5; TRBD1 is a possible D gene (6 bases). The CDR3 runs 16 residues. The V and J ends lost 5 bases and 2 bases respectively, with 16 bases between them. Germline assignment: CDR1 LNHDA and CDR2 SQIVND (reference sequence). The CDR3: CASSRGGGKGNQPQHF. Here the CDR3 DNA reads TGTGCCAGTAGTCGAGGGGGAGGGAAGGGCAATCAGCCCCAGCATTTT.

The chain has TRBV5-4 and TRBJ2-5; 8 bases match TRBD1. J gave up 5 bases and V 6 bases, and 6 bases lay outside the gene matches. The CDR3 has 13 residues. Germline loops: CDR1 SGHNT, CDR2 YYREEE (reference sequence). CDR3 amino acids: CASTGQGDETQYF. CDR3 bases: TGTGCCAGCACCGGACAGGGTGACGAGACCCAGTACTTC.

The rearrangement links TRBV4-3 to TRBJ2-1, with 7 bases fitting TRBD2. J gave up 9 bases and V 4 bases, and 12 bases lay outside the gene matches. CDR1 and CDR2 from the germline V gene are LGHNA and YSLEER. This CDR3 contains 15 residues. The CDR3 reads CASSLSIGTIGEQFF. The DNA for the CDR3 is TGCGCCAGCAGCCTATCTATCGGGACTATCGGTGAGCAGTTCTTC.

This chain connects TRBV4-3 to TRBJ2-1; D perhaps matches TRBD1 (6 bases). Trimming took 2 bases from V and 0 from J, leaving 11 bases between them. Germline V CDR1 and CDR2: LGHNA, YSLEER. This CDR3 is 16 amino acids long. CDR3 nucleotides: TGCGCCAGCAGCCAATGGGGGACAATCTCCTACAATGAGCAGTTCTTC. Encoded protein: CASSQWGTISYNEQFF.

The CDR3 loop reads CASSPGLGGWETQYF. CDR3 nucleotides: TGTGCCAGCAGCCCGGGACTAGGAGGTTGGGAGACCCAGTACTTC. The V call is TRBV13, the J call TRBJ2-5, with 8 positions matching TRBD2. The CDR3 consists of 15 residues. Germline CDR1 is PRHDT and CDR2 is FYEKMQ (reference sequence). V trimming: 5 bases; J trimming: 5 bases; junction bases outside the gene matches: 10.

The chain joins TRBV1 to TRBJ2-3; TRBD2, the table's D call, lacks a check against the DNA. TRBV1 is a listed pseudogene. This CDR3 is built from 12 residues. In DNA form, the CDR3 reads TGCACCAGCAGCCAAGGGAGGGATACGCAGTATTTT. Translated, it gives CTSSQGRDTQYF.

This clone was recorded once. CDR3 coding DNA: TGTGCCACCAGTATCACAGGGGCTAATGAAAAACTGTTTTTT. Amino acid sequence: CATSITGANEKLFF. The V and J genes are TRBV15 and TRBJ1-4, with TRBD1 identical over 7 bases. CDR3 length: 14 amino acids. CDR1 is LNHNV, CDR2 YYDKDF, per germline (reference sequence). V shed 6 bases and J 3 bases; nucleotides not matched to a gene: 4.

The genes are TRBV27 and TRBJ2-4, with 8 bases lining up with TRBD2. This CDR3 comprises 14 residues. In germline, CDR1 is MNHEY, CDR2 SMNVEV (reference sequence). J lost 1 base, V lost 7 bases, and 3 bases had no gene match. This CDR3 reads CASTSGSAKNIQYF. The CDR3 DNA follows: TGTGCCAGCACGAGCGGGAGTGCCAAAAACATTCAGTACTTC.

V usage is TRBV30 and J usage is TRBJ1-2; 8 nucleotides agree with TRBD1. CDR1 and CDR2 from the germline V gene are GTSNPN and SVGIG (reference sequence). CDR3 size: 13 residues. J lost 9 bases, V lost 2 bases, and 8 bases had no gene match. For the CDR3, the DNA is TGTGCCTGGAGTAGGACAGGGACTGTGAGCTACACCTTC. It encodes CAWSRTGTVSYTF.

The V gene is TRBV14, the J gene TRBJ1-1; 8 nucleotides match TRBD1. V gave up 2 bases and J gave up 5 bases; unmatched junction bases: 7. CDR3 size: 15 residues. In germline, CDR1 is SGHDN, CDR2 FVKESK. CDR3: CASSQFGTGPTEAFF. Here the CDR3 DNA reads TGTGCCAGCAGCCAATTCGGGACAGGCCCAACTGAAGCTTTCTTT.

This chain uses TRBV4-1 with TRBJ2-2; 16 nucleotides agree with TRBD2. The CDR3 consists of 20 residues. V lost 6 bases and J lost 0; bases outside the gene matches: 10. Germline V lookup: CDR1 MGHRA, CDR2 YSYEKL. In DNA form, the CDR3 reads TGCGCCAGCAGTCACGCGTGGGGACTAGCGGGAGGGGCGAACACCGGGGAGCTGTTTTTT. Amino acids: CASSHAWGLAGGANTGELFF.

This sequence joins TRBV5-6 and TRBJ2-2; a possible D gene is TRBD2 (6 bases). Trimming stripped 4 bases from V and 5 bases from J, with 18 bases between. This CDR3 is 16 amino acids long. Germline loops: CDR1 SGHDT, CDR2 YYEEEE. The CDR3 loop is CASSPWLSGRTGELFF. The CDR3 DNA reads TGTGCCAGCAGCCCCTGGCTTAGCGGTAGGACCGGGGAGCTGTTTTTT. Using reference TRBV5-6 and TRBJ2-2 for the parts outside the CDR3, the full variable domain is DAGVTQSPTHLIKTRGQQVTLRCSPKSGHDTVSWYQQALGQGPQFIFQYYEEEERQRGNFPDRFSGHQFPNYSSELNVNALLLGDSALYLCASSPWLSGRTGELFFGEGSRLTVL.

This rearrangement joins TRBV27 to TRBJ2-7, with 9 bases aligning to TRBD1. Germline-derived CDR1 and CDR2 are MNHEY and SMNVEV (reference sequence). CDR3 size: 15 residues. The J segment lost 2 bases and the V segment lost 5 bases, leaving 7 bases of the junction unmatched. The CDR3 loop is CASSATGGTPYEQYF. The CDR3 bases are TGTGCCAGCAGTGCTACAGGGGGCACCCCCTACGAGCAGTACTTC.

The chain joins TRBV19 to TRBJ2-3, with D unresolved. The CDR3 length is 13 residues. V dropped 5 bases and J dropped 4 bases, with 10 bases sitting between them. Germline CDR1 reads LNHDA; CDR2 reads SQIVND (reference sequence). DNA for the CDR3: TGTGCCAGTAGTCCCCTGAGTTCAGATACGCAGTATTTT. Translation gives CASSPLSSDTQYF.

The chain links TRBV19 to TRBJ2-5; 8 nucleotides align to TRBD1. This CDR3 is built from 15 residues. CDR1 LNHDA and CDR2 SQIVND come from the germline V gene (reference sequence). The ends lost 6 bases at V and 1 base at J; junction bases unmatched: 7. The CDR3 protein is CASSSGQGGQETQYF. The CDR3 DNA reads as TGTGCCAGTAGCTCCGGACAGGGCGGCCAAGAGACCCAGTACTTC.

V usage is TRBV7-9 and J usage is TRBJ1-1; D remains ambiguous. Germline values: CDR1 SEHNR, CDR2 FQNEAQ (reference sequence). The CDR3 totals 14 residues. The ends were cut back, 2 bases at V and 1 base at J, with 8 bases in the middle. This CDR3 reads CASSLSLPNTEAFF. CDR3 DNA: TGTGCCAGCAGCTTATCTCTTCCGAACACTGAAGCTTTCTTT.

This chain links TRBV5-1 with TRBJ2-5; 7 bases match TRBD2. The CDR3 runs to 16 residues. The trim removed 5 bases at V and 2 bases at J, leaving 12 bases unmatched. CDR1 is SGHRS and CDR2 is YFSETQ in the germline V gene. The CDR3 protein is CASSPSGPYVQETQYF. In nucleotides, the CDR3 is TGCGCCAGCAGTCCTAGCGGACCCTATGTTCAAGAGACCCAGTACTTC.

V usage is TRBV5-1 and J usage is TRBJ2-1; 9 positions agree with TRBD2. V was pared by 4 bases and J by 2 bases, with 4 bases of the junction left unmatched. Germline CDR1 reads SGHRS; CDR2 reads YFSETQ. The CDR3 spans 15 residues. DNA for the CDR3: TGCGCCAGCAGCGCCCTAGCGGGACCCTACAATGAGCAGTTCTTC. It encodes CASSALAGPYNEQFF.

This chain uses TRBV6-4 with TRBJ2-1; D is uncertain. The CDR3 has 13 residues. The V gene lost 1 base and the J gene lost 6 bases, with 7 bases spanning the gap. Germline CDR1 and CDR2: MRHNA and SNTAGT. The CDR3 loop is CASSDYPFNEQFF. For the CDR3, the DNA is TGTGCCAGCAGTGACTATCCGTTCAATGAGCAGTTCTTC.

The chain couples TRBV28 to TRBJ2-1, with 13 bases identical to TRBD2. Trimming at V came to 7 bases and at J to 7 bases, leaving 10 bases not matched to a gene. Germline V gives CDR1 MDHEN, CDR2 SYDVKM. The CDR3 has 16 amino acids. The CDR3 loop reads CASTSGTSGTINEQFF. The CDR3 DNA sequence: TGTGCCAGCACTTCAGGGACTAGCGGGACCATAAATGAGCAGTTCTTC.

The CDR3 protein is CASSLAGRDPYEQYF. The CDR3 DNA follows: TGTGCCAGCAGCTTAGCCGGGCGGGATCCCTACGAGCAGTACTTC. The chain carries TRBV7-2 and TRBJ2-7; a weak D match, TRBD2 (6 bases). Germline-derived CDR1 and CDR2 are SGHTA and FQGNSA. This CDR3 comprises 15 residues. The V and J ends lost 0 bases and 2 bases respectively, with 11 bases between them.

CDR3 bases: TGTGCCATCAGTGAGGCCCCGAATTTCACAAGTCGCTATGGCTACACCTTC. Translating it yields CAISEAPNFTSRYGYTF. The chain links TRBV10-3 to TRBJ1-2, with D hard to call. CDR1 ENHRY and CDR2 SYGVKD come from the germline V gene. Trimming pared 2 bases from V and 4 bases from J, leaving 20 bases between. The CDR3 is 17 residues long.